This T cell receptor beta chain was captured by sequencing in a study of blood T cell repertoires in COVID-19. Original processing methods: For nucleated cells, counts were estimated from reference gene primer amplification. Clones were sequenced by immunoSEQ multiplex PCR, and TCRdb holds only the in-frame ones, with some missing. The V and J calls and clone size come from that table; D and trimming were worked out from the DNA. The sample records about 120,000 clones, over 75% being singletons. V lost 6 bases to trimming and J lost 3 bases; unmatched junction nucleotides: 4. Looked up from germline, CDR1 is MNHEY and CDR2 is SVGAGI. The CDR3 has 15 residues.

This chain uses TRBV6-5 with TRBJ2-2, with 10 bases fitting TRBD1. Sequenced sample: peripheral blood. The clonotype was recovered from a man between 60 and 75 years old with active or convalescent COVID-19. In DNA, the CDR3 is TGTGCCAGCAGCCGGACAGGGGGATACACCGGGGAGCTGTTTTTT. It yields the protein CASSRTGGYTGELFF.